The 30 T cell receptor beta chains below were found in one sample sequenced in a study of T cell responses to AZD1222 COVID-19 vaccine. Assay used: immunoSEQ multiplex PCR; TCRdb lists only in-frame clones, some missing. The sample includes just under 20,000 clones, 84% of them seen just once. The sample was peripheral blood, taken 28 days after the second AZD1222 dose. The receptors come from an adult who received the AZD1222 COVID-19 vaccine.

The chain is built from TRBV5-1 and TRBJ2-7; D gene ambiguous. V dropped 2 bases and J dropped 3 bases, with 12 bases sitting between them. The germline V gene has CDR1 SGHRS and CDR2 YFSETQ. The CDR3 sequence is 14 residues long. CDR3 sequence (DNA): TGCGCCAGCAGCTTACTCACCAGACGCTACGAGCAGTACTTC. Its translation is CASSLLTRRYEQYF.

The CDR3 sequence is CASSTRLADLHEQYF. CDR3 sequence (DNA): TGTGCCAGCAGTACGCGACTAGCGGACCTCCACGAGCAGTACTTC. The V call is TRBV25-1, the J call TRBJ2-7; TRBD2 matches 9 bases. CDR3 length: 15 residues. V lost 5 bases to trimming and J lost 5 bases; unmatched junction nucleotides: 10. Germline CDR1 and CDR2: MGHDK and SYGVNS.

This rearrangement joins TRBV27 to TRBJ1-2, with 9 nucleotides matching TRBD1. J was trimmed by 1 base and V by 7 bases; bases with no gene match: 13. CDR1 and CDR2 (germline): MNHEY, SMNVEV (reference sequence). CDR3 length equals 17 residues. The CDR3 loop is CASMALMDRGLNYGYTF. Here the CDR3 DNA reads TGTGCCAGCATGGCATTAATGGACAGGGGACTTAACTATGGCTACACCTTC.

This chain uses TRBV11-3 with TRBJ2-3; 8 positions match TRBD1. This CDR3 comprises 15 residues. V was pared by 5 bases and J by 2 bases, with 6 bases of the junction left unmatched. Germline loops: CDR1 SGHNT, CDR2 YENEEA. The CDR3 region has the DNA TGTGCCAGCAGCGCCGGACAGGGCTCCACAGATACGCAGTATTTT. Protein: CASSAGQGSTDTQYF.

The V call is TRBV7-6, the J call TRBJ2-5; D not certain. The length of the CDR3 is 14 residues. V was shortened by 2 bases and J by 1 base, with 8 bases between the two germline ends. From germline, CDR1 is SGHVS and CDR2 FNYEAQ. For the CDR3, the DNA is TGTGCCAGCAGCTTAAGTAGCCCCCAAGAGACCCAGTACTTC. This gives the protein CASSLSSPQETQYF.

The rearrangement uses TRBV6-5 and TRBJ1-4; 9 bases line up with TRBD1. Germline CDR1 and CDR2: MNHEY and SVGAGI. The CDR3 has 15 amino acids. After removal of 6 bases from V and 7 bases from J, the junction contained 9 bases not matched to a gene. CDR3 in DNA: TGTGCCAGCAGCCAAGAAACAGGGGGCCTTGAAAAACTGTTTTTT. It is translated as CASSQETGGLEKLFF.

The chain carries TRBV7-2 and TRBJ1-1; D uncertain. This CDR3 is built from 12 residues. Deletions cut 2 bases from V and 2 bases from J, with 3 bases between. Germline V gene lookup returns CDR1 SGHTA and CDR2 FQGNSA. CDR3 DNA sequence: TGTGCCAGCAGCTTAACCAACACTGAAGCTTTCTTT. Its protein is CASSLTNTEAFF.

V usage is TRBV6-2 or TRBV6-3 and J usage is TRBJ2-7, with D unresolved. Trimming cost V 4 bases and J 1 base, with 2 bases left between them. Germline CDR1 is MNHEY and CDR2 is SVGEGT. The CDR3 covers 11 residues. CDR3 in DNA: TGTGCCAGCAGTTTTTCCTACGAGCAGTACTTC. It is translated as CASSFSYEQYF.

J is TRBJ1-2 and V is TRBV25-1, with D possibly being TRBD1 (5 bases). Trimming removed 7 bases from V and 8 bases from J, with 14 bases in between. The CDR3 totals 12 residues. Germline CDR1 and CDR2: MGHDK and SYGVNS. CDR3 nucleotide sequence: TGTGCCAGCACCTGGGGGGGTGGCGGCTACACCTTC. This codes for CASTWGGGGYTF.

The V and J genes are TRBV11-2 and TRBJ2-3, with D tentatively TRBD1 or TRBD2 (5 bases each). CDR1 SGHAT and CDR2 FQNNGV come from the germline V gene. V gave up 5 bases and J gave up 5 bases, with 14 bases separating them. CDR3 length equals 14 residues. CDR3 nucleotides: TGTGCCAGCAGCGCCTGGGAGCAGGGAGATACGCAGTATTTT. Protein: CASSAWEQGDTQYF. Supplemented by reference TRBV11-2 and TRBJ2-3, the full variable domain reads EAGVAQSPRYKIIEKRQSVAFWCNPISGHATLYWYQQILGQGPKLLIQFQNNGVVDDSQLPKDRFSAERLKGVDSTLKIQPAKLEDSAVYLCASSAWEQGDTQYFGPGTRLTVL.

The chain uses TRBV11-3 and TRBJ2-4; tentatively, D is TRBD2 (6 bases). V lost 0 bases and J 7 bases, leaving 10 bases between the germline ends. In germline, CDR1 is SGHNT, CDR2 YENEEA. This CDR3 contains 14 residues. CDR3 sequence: CASSLEGTLNIQYF. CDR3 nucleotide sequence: TGTGCCAGCAGCTTAGAAGGGACTCTTAACATTCAGTACTTC.

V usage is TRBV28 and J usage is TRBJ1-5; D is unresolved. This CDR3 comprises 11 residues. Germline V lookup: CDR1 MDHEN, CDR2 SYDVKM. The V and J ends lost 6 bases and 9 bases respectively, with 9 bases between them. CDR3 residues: CASSRVGPQHF. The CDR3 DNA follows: TGTGCCAGCAGCCGGGTCGGGCCCCAGCATTTT.

The DNA for the CDR3 is TGTGCCACCAGCAGAGATCCCCCGGGGGCGCGGGGCTACACCTTC. Its protein is CATSRDPPGARGYTF. The V and J genes are TRBV15 and TRBJ1-2; tentative D call: TRBD1 (6 bases). This CDR3 is 15 amino acids long. CDR1 is LNHNV, CDR2 YYDKDF, per germline (reference sequence). V lost 0 bases, J lost 8 bases, and 16 bases lay in between.

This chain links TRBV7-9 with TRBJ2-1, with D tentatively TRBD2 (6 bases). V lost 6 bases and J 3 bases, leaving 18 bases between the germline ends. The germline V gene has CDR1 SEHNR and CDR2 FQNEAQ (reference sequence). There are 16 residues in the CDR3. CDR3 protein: CASSSRPGLDYNEQFF. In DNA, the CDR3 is TGTGCCAGCAGTTCTCGGCCGGGACTTGACTACAATGAGCAGTTCTTC.

The CDR3 DNA reads as TGTGCCACCAGTGATTTTAGAAGAGGGGGTACGGGATCCTACGAGCAGTACTTC. This codes for CATSDFRRGGTGSYEQYF. V gene TRBV24-1 combines with J gene TRBJ2-7; D is possibly TRBD1 (6 bases). The CDR3 sequence is 18 residues long. CDR1 is KGHDR, CDR2 SFDVKD, per germline. The V end was cut by 1 base, the J end by 1 base, with 19 bases between.

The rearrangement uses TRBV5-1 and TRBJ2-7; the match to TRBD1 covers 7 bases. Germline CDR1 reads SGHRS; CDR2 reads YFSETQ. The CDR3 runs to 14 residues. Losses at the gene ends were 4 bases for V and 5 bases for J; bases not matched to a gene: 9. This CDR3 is CASSQMDRLDEQYF. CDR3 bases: TGCGCCAGCAGCCAAATGGACAGGCTTGACGAGCAGTACTTC.

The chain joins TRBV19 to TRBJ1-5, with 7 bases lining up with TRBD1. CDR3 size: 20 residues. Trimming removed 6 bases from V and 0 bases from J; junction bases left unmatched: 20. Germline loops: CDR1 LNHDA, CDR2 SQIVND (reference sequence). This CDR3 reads CASSPEGTEIKPYSNQPQHF. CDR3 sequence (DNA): TGTGCCAGTAGCCCCGAGGGGACAGAGATCAAGCCCTATAGCAATCAGCCCCAGCATTTT.

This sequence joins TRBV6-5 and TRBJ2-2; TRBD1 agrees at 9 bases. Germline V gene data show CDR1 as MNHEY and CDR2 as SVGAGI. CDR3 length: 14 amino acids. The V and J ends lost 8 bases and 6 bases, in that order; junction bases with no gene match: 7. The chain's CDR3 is CASLRDRAAGELFF. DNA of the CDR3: TGTGCCAGCCTCCGGGACAGGGCGGCCGGGGAGCTGTTTTTT.

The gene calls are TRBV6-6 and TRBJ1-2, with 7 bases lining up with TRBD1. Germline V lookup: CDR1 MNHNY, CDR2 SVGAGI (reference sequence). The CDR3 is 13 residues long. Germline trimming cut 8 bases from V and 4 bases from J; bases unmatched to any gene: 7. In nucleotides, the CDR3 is TGTGCCAGCCGGGACAGCAAATCCTATGGCTACACCTTC. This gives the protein CASRDSKSYGYTF.

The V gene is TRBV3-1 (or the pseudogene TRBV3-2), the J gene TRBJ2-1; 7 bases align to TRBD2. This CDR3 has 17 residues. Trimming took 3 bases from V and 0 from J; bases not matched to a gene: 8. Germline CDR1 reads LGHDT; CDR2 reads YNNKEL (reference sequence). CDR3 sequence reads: CASSHSGLAGSYNEQFF. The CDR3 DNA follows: TGTGCCAGCAGCCACTCAGGATTAGCGGGCTCCTACAATGAGCAGTTCTTC.

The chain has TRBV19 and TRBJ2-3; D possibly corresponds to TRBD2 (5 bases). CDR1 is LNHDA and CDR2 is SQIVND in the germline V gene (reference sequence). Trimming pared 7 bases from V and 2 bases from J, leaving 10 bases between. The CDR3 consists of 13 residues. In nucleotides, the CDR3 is TGTGCCAGTATGGTCCGGGACACAGATACGCAGTATTTT. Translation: CASMVRDTDTQYF.

The CDR3 spells CASSLRGNGYNEQFF. For the CDR3, the DNA is TGTGCCAGCAGTTTACGGGGGAACGGGTACAATGAGCAGTTCTTC. The V gene is TRBV27, the J gene TRBJ2-1; TRBD2 is a possible D gene (6 bases). The V gene's germline CDR1 is MNHEY and CDR2 SMNVEV (reference sequence). Trimming removed 2 bases from V and 4 bases from J, with 12 bases in between. The CDR3 is made up of 15 amino acids.

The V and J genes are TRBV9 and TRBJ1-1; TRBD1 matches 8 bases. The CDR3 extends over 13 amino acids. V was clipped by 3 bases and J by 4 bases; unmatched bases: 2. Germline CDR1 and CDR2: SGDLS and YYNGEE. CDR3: CASSGTGFTEAFF. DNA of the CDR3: TGTGCCAGCAGCGGGACAGGGTTCACTGAAGCTTTCTTT.

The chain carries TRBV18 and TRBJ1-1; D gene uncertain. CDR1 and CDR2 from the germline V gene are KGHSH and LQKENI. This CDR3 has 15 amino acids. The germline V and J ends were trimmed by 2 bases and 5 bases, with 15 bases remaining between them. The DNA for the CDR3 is TGTGCCAGCTCACCATTGACGTCGGGATGGACTGAAGCTTTCTTT. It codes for CASSPLTSGWTEAFF. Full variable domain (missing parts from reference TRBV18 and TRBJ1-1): NAGVMQNPRHLVRRRGQEARLRCSPMKGHSHVYWYRQLPEEGLKFMVYLQKENIIDESGMPKERFSAEFPKEGPSILRIQQVVRGDSAAYFCASSPLTSGWTEAFFGQGTRLTVV.

As DNA, the CDR3 is TGTGCCAGCAGTTTTCTCGATGAAAAACTGTTTTTT. Its protein is CASSFLDEKLFF. The chain joins TRBV12-3 or TRBV12-4 to TRBJ1-4; D is ambiguous. The CDR3 totals 12 residues. V was trimmed by 3 bases and J by 6 bases, leaving 5 bases between them.

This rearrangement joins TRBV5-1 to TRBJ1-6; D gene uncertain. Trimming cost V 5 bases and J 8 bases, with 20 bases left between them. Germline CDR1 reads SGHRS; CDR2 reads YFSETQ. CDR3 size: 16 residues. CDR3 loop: CASRSFEMVDDSPLHF. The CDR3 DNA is TGCGCCAGCAGATCTTTTGAAATGGTCGATGATTCACCCCTCCACTTT.

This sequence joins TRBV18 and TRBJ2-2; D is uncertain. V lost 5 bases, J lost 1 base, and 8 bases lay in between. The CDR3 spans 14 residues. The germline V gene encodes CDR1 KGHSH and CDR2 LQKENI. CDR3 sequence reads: CASSGVLNTGELFF. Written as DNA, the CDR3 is TGTGCCAGCTCAGGGGTTCTGAACACCGGGGAGCTGTTTTTT.

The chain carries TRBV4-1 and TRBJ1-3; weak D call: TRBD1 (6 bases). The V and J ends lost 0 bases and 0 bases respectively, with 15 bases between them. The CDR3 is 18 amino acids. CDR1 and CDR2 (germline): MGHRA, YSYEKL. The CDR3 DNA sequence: TGCGCCAGCAGCCAAGACCCCGGACAGACCCGCTCTGGAAACACCATATATTTT. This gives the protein CASSQDPGQTRSGNTIYF.

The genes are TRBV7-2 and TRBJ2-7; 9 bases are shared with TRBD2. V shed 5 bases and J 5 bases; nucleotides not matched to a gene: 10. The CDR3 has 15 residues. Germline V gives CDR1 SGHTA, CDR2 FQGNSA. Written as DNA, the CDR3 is TGTGCCAGCAGCCCCGGCTGGGGACTAGCCCACGAGCAGTACTTC. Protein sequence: CASSPGWGLAHEQYF.

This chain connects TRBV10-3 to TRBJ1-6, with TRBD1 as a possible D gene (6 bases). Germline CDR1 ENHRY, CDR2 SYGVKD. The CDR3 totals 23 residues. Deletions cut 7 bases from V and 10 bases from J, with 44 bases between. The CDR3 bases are TGTGCCATCATATCCCTCCTCTCTTTAAACCGCCCCCCCTTACAGGGACGTAAATCACCCCTCCACTTT. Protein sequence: CAIISLLSLNRPPLQGRKSPLHF.